The 20 T cell receptor beta chains given below trace back to one sample, sequenced in a study of T cell repertoires in cytomegalovirus infection. MiXCR, run by TCRdb on the reads, gives a single entry per CDR3 protein. Of around 750,000 distinct CDR3 sequences listed, around a third were seen once; the top ten hold 12%. The antigens of these receptors remain unknown. Sequences were derived from cultured CD8+ T cells from PBMCs, sampled from culture after CMV antigen stimulation. The receptors here all came from a human donor in good health (CMV status not recorded). Some clones in this sample may be carry-over from other donors' samples.

This clonotype showed up just once. V usage is TRBV4-2 and J usage is TRBJ1-5; D may be TRBD1 (5 bases). The V end lost 5 bases, the J end lost 7 bases, and 9 bases lay between the germline ends. CDR1 and CDR2 from the germline V gene are LGHNA and YNFKEQ. This CDR3 spans 12 amino acids. CDR3 loop: CASSGGLQPQHF. In DNA, the CDR3 is TGTGCCAGCAGCGGGGGGTTACAGCCCCAGCATTTT.

The sample holds a few counts of this clonotype. The rearrangement uses TRBV6-6 and TRBJ1-1, with TRBD1 identical over 8 bases. The V gene's germline CDR1 is MNHNY and CDR2 SVGAGI (reference sequence). The CDR3 contains 14 residues. Germline trimming cut 2 bases from V and 5 bases from J; bases unmatched to any gene: 4. CDR3 in amino acids: CASSYGQGWTEAFF. The CDR3 DNA follows: TGTGCCAGCAGTTACGGACAGGGTTGGACTGAAGCTTTCTTT.

The genes are TRBV5-1 and TRBJ2-7; tentative D call: TRBD1 (6 bases). V shed 2 bases and J shed 6 bases, with 12 bases lying between them. CDR1 SGHRS and CDR2 YFSETQ come from the germline V gene. The CDR3 totals 13 residues. DNA of the CDR3: TGCGCCAGCAGCTTCAATACAGGGCGCGAGCAGTACTTC. Encoded protein: CASSFNTGREQYF.

This chain joins TRBV6-2 or TRBV6-3 and TRBJ2-7; D unresolved. The CDR3 extends over 13 amino acids. CDR1 is MNHEY and CDR2 is SVGEGT in the germline V gene. The V and J ends lost 0 bases and 7 bases respectively, with 10 bases between them. The CDR3 spells CASSYSTLGEQYV. The CDR3 DNA sequence: TGTGCCAGCAGTTACTCTACGTTGGGAGAGCAGTACGTC.

Remarks on this clonotype: Given a much more abundant clone one base away, this may be a read error. This chain uses TRBV7-2 with TRBJ1-2; D may be TRBD1 (5 bases). Germline loops: CDR1 SGHTA, CDR2 FQGNSA. Trimming pared 2 bases from V and 7 bases from J, leaving 26 bases between. The CDR3 totals 18 residues. CDR3 DNA: TGTGCCAGCAGCTTAAGGGGCCGCGACTGGGTTCGGGTTCGTGGCTACACCTTC. Translated: CASSLRGRDWVRVRGYTF.

This clonotype was found many times. This chain connects TRBV6-1 to TRBJ2-7, with 10 bases that match TRBD1. The CDR3 has 16 residues. The germline V gene has CDR1 MNHNS and CDR2 SASEGT. V trimming: 9 bases; J trimming: 3 bases; junction bases outside the gene matches: 14. Here the CDR3 DNA reads TGTGCCAGTTATGGGACAGGGGAATCCTACGGCTACGAGCAGTACTTC. Its protein product is CASYGTGESYGYEQYF.

V usage is TRBV6-6 and J usage is TRBJ2-3; D possibly matches TRBD1 or TRBD2 (6 bases each). The germline gives CDR1 MNHNY, CDR2 SVGAGI (reference sequence). V was shortened by 2 bases and J by 10 bases, with 13 bases between the two germline ends. The CDR3 consists of 13 residues. CDR3 in amino acids: CASSYVRGEAQYF. In DNA, the CDR3 is TGTGCCAGCAGTTACGTTAGGGGGGAGGCGCAGTATTTT.

The CDR3 reads CASSLEVGGDSPLHF. The CDR3 DNA is TGTGCCAGCAGCCTAGAGGTAGGGGGCGATTCACCCCTCCACTTT. The chain links TRBV7-9 to TRBJ1-6, with 7 bases lining up with TRBD1. Germline V gives CDR1 SEHNR, CDR2 FQNEAQ (reference sequence). The CDR3 runs to 15 residues. The J segment lost 8 bases and the V segment lost 5 bases, leaving 9 bases of the junction unmatched.

The V and J genes are TRBV7-9 and TRBJ2-7; perhaps TRBD2 as D (7 bases). Trimming cost V 3 bases and J 3 bases, with 15 bases left between them. CDR3 length: 15 amino acids. Germline CDR1 reads SEHNR; CDR2 reads FQNEAQ (reference sequence). The CDR3 sequence: CASSFSGGSDYEQYV. The CDR3 DNA reads TGTGCCAGCAGCTTTTCGGGGGGCTCTGACTACGAGCAGTACGTC.

This chain connects TRBV5-5 to TRBJ2-1, with a tentative D call TRBD1 (6 bases). Germline V CDR1 and CDR2: SGHKS, YYEKEE (reference sequence). The CDR3 has 15 residues. Trimming removed 4 bases at V and 6 bases at J, with 17 bases between. CDR3 in amino acids: CASSRTGLRANEQFF. The CDR3 DNA reads TGTGCCAGCAGCCGCACAGGGTTAAGAGCCAATGAGCAGTTCTTC.

This clonotype appeared many times. The junction shows a germline mismatch at one end, possibly a read error. The J gene is TRBJ2-2, the V gene TRBV6-1; TRBD1 might be the D (6 bases). The CDR3 is made up of 12 amino acids. The germline CDR1 and CDR2 sequences are MNHNS and SASEGT. CDR3 protein: CASRGNTGELFF. The CDR3 DNA follows: TGTGCTAGCAGGGGGAACACCGGGGAGCTGTTTTTT.

V usage is TRBV11-3 and J usage is TRBJ2-1; 15 bases map to TRBD2. Germline CDR1 SGHNT, CDR2 YENEEA. Losses at the gene ends were 4 bases for V and 3 bases for J; bases not matched to a gene: 7. This CDR3 is built from 18 residues. In DNA, the CDR3 is TGTGCCAGCAGCTCCGGGACTAGCGGGGGGTCCCTCTACAATGAGCAGTTCTTC. Protein product: CASSSGTSGGSLYNEQFF. The full variable domain, with the rest looked up from reference TRBV11-3 and TRBJ2-1, is EAGVVQSPRYKIIEKKQPVAFWCNPISGHNTLYWYLQNLGQGPELLIRYENEEAVDDSQLPKDRFSAERLKGVDSTLKIQPAELGDSAVYLCASSSGTSGGSLYNEQFFGPGTRLTVL.

CDR3 protein: CASSLYTGPLAQYF. The CDR3 region has the DNA TGTGCCAGCAGTTTATATACAGGGCCCCTTGCCCAGTACTTC. V gene TRBV28 combines with J gene TRBJ2-5; a possible D gene is TRBD1 (6 bases). Trimming took 1 base from V and 9 from J, leaving 15 bases between them. The CDR3 runs 14 residues. Germline loops: CDR1 MDHEN, CDR2 SYDVKM. The whole variable domain, filled in from reference TRBV28 and TRBJ2-5, reads DVKVTQSSRYLVKRTGEKVFLECVQDMDHENMFWYRQDPGLGLRLIYFSYDVKMKEKGDIPEGYSVSREKKERFSLILESASTNQTSMYLCASSLYTGPLAQYFGPGTRLLVL.

There are a few counts of this clonotype. The chain is built from TRBV7-4 and TRBJ2-5; D remains unclear. The CDR3 runs to 13 residues. Deletions cut 1 base from V and 4 bases from J, with 7 bases between. Per the germline V gene, CDR1 is SGHVT and CDR2 is SQSDAQ. Written as DNA, the CDR3 is TGTGCCAGCAGCTTAGAGACACCAGAGACCCAGTACTTC. Translated, it gives CASSLETPETQYF.

V and J are TRBV6-5 and TRBJ1-1; TRBD1 might be the D (5 bases). The CDR3 runs 15 residues. Germline values: CDR1 MNHEY, CDR2 SVGAGI. Trimming stripped 4 bases from V and 0 bases from J, with 12 bases between. CDR3 DNA sequence: TGTGCCAGCAGTTTTTCTTCAGGGATGAACACTGAAGCTTTCTTT. It encodes CASSFSSGMNTEAFF.

This rearrangement joins TRBV5-1 to TRBJ2-5; TRBD2 aligns across 13 bases. After removal of 4 bases from V and 5 bases from J, the junction contained 8 bases not matched to a gene. Germline V CDR1 and CDR2: SGHRS, YFSETQ. This CDR3 has 16 residues. In DNA, the CDR3 is TGCGCCAGCAGCCCAACGACTAGCGGGGGGTCGGAGACCCAGTACTTC. Translating it yields CASSPTTSGGSETQYF. The full variable domain, with the rest looked up from reference TRBV5-1 and TRBJ2-5, is KAGVTQTPRYLIKTRGQQVTLSCSPISGHRSVSWYQQTPGQGLQFLFEYFSETQRNKGNFPGRFSGRQFSNSRSEMNVSTLELGDSALYLCASSPTTSGGSETQYFGPGTRLLVL.

This clonotype has at least ten counts. The chain has TRBV12-3 or TRBV12-4 and TRBJ2-5, with D hard to call. V lost 2 bases and J 5 bases, leaving 18 bases between the germline ends. CDR3 size: 16 residues. For the CDR3, the DNA is TGTGCCAGCAGTTTACACGGAGTCCGAATAAGGGAGACCCAGTACTTC. It translates to CASSLHGVRIRETQYF.

This clonotype was found once. At one end the junction does not follow the germline gene, possibly because of a read error. The CDR3 DNA reads as TGTGCCAGCAGTTTTTCTCCCCTCGGGCCCTACAATGAGCAGTGCTTC. Protein: CASSFSPLGPYNEQCF. The rearrangement links TRBV28 to TRBJ2-1; D not certain. This CDR3 region has 16 residues. CDR1 MDHEN and CDR2 SYDVKM come from the germline V gene.

The sample holds one count of this clonotype. This chain connects TRBV27 to TRBJ1-1; D call uncertain. V was cut by 2 bases and J by 5 bases, with 12 bases left in between. Germline CDR1 is MNHEY and CDR2 is SMNVEV (reference sequence). This CDR3 has 14 amino acids. The CDR3 reads CASSLSPADTEAFF. The CDR3 region has the DNA TGTGCCAGCAGTTTAAGCCCGGCGGATACTGAAGCTTTCTTT.

This clonotype has at least ten counts. The chain has TRBV6-1 and TRBJ2-6; no clear D. From germline, CDR1 is MNHNS and CDR2 SASEGT. CDR3 length equals 16 residues. V lost 1 base, J lost 0 bases, and 7 bases lay in between. The CDR3, as DNA: TGTGCCAGCAGTGAAGAGGGCGGCTCTGGGGCCAACGTCCTGACTTTC. Residues: CASSEEGGSGANVLTF.